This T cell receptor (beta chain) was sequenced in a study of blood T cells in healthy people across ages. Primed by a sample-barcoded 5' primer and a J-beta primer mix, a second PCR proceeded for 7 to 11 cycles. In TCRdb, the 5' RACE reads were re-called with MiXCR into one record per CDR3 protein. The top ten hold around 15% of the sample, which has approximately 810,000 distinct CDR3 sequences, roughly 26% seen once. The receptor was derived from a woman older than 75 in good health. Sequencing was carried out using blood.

The chain's CDR3 is CAFGTSGNTIYF. The DNA for the CDR3 is TGTGCCTTTGGGACCTCTGGAAACACCATATATTTT. The chain joins TRBV30 to TRBJ1-3, with a weak D call TRBD1 (5 bases). The germline V gene has CDR1 GTSNPN and CDR2 SVGIG (reference sequence). This CDR3 is 12 amino acids long. V was clipped by 7 bases and J by 0 bases, with 7 bases between them.